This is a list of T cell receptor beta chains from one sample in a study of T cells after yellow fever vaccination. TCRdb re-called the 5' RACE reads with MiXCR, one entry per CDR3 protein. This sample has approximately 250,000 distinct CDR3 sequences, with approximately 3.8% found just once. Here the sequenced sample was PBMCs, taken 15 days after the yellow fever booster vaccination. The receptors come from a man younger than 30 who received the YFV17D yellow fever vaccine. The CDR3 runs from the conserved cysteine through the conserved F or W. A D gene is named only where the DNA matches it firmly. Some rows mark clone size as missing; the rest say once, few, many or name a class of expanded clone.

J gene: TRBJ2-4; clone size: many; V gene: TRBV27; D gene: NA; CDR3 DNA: TGTGCCAGCAGTAAAACAGGGGCCAAAAACATTCAGTACTTC; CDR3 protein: CASSKTGAKNIQYF
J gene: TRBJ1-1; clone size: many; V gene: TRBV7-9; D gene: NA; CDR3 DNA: TGTGCCAGCAGCTTAGGACAGGCGGCTGAAGCTTTCTTT; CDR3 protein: CASSLGQAAEAFF
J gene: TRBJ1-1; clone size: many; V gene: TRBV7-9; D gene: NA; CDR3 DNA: TGTGCCAGCAGCTTAGGAGGTATAGAGATGAACACTGAAGCTTTCTTT; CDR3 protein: CASSLGGIEMNTEAFF
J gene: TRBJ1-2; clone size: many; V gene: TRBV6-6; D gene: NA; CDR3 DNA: TGTGCCAGCAGTTATGTAGGGGGAAACTATGGCTACACCTTC; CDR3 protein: CASSYVGGNYGYTF
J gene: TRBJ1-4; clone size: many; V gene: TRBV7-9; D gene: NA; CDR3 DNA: TGTGCCAGCAGCTTTGGTCTGAGGGCTAATGAAAAACTGTTTTTT; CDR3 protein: CASSFGLRANEKLFF
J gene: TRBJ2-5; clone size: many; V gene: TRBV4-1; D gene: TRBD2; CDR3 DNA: TGCGCCAGCAGCCAACCGGGACTAGATATCGGAGAGACCCAGTACTTC; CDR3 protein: CASSQPGLDIGETQYF
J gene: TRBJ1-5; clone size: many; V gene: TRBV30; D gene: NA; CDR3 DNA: TGTGCCTGGAACATGCCGGGGTTGCCCCAGCATTTT; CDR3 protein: CAWNMPGLPQHF
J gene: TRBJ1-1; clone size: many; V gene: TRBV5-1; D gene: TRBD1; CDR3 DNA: TGCGCCAGCAGCTTGGGGGACAGCAACACTGAAGCTTTCTTT; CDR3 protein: CASSLGDSNTEAFF
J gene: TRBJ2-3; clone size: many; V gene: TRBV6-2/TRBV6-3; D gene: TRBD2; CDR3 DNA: TGTGCCAGCAGCCGGCTTCAGCTAGCGGGGGGGCCGGATACGCAGTATTTT; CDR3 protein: CASSRLQLAGGPDTQYF
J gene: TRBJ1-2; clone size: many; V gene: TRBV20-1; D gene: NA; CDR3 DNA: TGCAGTGCTTTGGACCGTACTAACTATGGCTACACCTTC; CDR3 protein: CSALDRTNYGYTF
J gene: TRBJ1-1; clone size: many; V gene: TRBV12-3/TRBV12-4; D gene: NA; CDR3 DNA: TGTGCCACCCTGGCACATCGGGGCGGGGACACTGAAGCTTTCTTT; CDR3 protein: CATLAHRGGDTEAFF
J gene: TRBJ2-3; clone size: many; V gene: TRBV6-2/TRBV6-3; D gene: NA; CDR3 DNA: TGTGCCAGCCTACTCGGTTGGCGGATCACAGATACGCAGTATTTT; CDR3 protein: CASLLGWRITDTQYF
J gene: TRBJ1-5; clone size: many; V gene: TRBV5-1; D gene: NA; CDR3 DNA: TGCGCCAGCAGCTTTAGAGGGGATCAGCCCCAGCATTTT; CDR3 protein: CASSFRGDQPQHF
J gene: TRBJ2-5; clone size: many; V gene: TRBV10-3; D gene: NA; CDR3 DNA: TGTGCCATCGGTGGGGGGTACCAAGAGACCCAGTACTTC; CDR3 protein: CAIGGGYQETQYF
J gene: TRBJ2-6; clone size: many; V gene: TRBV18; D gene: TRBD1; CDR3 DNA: TGTGCCAGCTCGGAAGGGACAGGGGGTTCTGGGGCCAACGTCCTGACTTTC; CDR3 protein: CASSEGTGGSGANVLTF
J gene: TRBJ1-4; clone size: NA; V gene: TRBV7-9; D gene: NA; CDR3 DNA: TGTGCCAGCAGCTTAGGGGTTGGGGGCTATGAAAAACTGTTTTTT; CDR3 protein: CASSLGVGGYEKLFF
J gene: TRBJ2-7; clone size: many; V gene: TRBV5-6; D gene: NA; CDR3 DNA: TGTGCCAGCATGGTCCGATTGACGCTTTACGAGCAGTACTTC; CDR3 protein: CASMVRLTLYEQYF
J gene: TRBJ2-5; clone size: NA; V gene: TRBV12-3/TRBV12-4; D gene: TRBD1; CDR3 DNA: TGTGCCAGCAGTTTAGTTTGGACAGGCGAAGAGACCCAGTACTTC; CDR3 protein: CASSLVWTGEETQYF
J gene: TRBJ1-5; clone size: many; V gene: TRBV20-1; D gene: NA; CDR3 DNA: TGCAGTGCCAACTTGGGACCTTTCAATCAGCCCCAGCATTTT; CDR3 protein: CSANLGPFNQPQHF
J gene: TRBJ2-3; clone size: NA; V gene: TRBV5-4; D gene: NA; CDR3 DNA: TGTGCCAGCAGCTCCGAGCTGTCGCGGGGGCGCACAGATACGCAGTATTTT; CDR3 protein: CASSSELSRGRTDTQYF
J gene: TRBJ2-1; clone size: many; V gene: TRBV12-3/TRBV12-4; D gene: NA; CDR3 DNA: TGTGCCAGCAGTTTAAGGGTAAACAATGAGCAGTTCTTC; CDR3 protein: CASSLRVNNEQFF
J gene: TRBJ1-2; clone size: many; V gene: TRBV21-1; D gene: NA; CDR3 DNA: TGTGCCAGCAGACACAGAACGGACTATGGCTACACCTTC; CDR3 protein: CASRHRTDYGYTF
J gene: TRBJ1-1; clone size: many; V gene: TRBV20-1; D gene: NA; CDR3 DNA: TGCAGTGCCACAGTCCAGGTTGGAGACACTGAAGCTTTCTTT; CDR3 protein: CSATVQVGDTEAFF
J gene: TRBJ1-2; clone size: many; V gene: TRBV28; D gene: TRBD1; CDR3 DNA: TGTGCCAGCAGTTTGGTACAGGGGGCGTTCAATGGCTACACCTTC; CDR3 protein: CASSLVQGAFNGYTF
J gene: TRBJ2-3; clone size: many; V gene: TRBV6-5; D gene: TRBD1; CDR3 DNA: TGTGCCAGCAGTTACCGGCGGACAGGGGTGTCAGATACGCAGTATTTT; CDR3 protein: CASSYRRTGVSDTQYF
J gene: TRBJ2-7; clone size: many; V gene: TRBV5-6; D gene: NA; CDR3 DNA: TGTGCCAGCAGCTCGCCGACAGAACCCTACGAGCAGTACTTC; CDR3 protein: CASSSPTEPYEQYF
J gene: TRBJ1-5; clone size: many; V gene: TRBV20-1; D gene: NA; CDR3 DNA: TGCAGTGCTAGGCGAGACATCGAGAATCAGCCCCAGCATTTT; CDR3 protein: CSARRDIENQPQHF
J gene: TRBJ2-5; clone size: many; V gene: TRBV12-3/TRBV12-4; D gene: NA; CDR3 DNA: TGTGCCAGCAGTTTAGGGGCCTCCGGGGAGACCCAGTACTTC; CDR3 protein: CASSLGASGETQYF
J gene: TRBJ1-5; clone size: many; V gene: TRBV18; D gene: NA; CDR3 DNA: TGTGCCAGCTCACCAGGTCGGGATCAGCCCCAGCATTTT; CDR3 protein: CASSPGRDQPQHF
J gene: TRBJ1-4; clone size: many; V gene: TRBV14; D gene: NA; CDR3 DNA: TGTGCCAGCAGCCGCAACTCAGGGCAAAAACTGTTTTTT; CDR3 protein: CASSRNSGQKLFF
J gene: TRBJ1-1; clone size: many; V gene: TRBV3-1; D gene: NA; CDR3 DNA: TGTGCCAGCAGCCAAGGGCTCAGGGGCGCGGGGACTGAAGCTTTCTTT; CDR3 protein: CASSQGLRGAGTEAFF